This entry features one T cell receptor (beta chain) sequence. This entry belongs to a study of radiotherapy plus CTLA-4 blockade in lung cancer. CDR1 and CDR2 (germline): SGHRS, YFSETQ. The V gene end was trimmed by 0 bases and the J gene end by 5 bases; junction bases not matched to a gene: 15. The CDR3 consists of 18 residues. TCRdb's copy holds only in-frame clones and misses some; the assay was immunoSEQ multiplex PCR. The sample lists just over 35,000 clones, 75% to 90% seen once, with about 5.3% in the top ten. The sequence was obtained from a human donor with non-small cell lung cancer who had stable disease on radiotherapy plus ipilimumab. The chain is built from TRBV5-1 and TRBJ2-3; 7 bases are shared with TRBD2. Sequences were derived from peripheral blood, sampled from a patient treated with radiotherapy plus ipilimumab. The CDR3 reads CASSLEAGDFYLGDTQYF. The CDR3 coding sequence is TGCGCCAGCAGCTTGGAGGCGGGAGACTTTTATTTAGGAGATACGCAGTATTTT.